These 5 T cell receptor beta chains were all obtained from the same sample, sequenced in a study of identical twins (dated by TCRdb to 2015 to 2016). The method behind the library was 5' RACE. Sequenced on an Illumina HiSeq 2000. TCRdb applied fastp at Q25 and MiXCR to the public reads, then kept only in-frame beta chains. Identical CDR3 proteins give one entry, which carries the most common genes and DNA. Counted in this sample were 450,000 or so distinct CDR3 sequences; approximately 25% of them appeared once. Of the sample, about 3% falls within the top ten clones. This sample also belongs to another study, concerning T cells expressing NK-cell markers.

The sequenced sample was CD4+ T cells sorted from blood. These receptors all stem from a woman under 30 in good health.

The J gene is TRBJ2-2, the V gene TRBV7-2; D not certain. This CDR3 is 16 amino acids long. Germline CDR1 reads SGHTA; CDR2 reads FQGNSA. Between the trimmed V and J ends, which lost 2 bases and 6 bases, there was a span of 16 bases. The CDR3 loop is CASSLLRSRKAGELFF. DNA of the CDR3: TGTGCCAGCAGCTTACTTCGGTCGCGAAAAGCCGGGGAGCTGTTTTTT.

The chain employs TRBV6-1 and TRBJ2-3; D remains unclear. This CDR3 comprises 14 residues. Looked up from germline, CDR1 is MNHNS and CDR2 is SASEGT. V shed 11 bases and J shed 0 bases, with 15 bases lying between them. CDR3 nucleotides: TGTGCCGCCCGGGCTGGAAGTAGCACAGATACGCAGTATTTT. This codes for CAARAGSSTDTQYF.

The gene calls are TRBV20-1 and TRBJ2-7, with 9 bases identical to TRBD2. The V and J ends lost 1 base and 6 bases, in that order; junction bases with no gene match: 10. Germline CDR1 DFQATT, CDR2 SNEGSKA (reference sequence). The CDR3 is 15 amino acids. CDR3 nucleotide sequence: TGCAGTGCTAGAGGGGATAGCGGGAGTACTGGCGAGCAGTACTTC. Translation: CSARGDSGSTGEQYF.

DNA of the CDR3: TGCGCCAGCAGCTTGGCGGTGCGCAGACCGAACACCGGGGAGCTGTTTTTT. Translated, it gives CASSLAVRRPNTGELFF. This chain uses TRBV5-1 with TRBJ2-2; D unresolved. Germline CDR1 SGHRS, CDR2 YFSETQ. Trimming pared 0 bases from V and 0 bases from J, leaving 12 bases between. The CDR3 is 17 amino acids.

The chain uses TRBV3-1 and TRBJ2-1; 7 nucleotides match TRBD2. The CDR3 has 16 residues. J lost 0 bases, V lost 0 bases, and 2 bases had no gene match. The V gene's germline CDR1 is LGHDT and CDR2 YNNKEL (reference sequence). In DNA, the CDR3 is TGTGCCAGCAGCCAAGAAGGACTAGTCTCCTACAATGAGCAGTTCTTC. Translating gives CASSQEGLVSYNEQFF.